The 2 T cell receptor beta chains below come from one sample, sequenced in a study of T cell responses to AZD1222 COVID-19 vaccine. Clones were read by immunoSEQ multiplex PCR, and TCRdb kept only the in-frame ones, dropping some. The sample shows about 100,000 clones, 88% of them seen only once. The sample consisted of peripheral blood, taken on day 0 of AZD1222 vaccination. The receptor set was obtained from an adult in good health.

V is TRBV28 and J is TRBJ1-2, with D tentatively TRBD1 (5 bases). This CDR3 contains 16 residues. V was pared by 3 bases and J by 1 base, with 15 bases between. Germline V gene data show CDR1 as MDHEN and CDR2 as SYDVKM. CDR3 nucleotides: TGTGCCAGCAGTTTCGGCAGGGCGACGATTAACTATGGCTACACCTTC. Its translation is CASSFGRATINYGYTF.

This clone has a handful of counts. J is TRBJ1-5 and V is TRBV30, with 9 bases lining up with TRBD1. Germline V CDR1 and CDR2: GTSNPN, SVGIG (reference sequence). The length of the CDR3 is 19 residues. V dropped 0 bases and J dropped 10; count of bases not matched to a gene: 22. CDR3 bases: TGTGCCTGGAGTGTACCACACCTCCGACCGGGACAGGGAGGAAAACCCCAGCATTTT. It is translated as CAWSVPHLRPGQGGKPQHF.